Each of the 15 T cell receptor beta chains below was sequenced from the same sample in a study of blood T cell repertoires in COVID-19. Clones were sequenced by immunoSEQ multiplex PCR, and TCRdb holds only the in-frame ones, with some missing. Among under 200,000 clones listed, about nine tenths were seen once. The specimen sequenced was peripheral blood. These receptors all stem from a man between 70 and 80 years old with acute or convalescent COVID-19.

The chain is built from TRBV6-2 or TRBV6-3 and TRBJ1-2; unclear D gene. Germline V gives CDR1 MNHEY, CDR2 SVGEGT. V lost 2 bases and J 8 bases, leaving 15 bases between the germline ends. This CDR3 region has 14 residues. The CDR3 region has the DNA TGTGCCAGCAGTTACCCGGCCCTCGAGGAAGGCTACACCTTC. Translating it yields CASSYPALEEGYTF.

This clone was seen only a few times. CDR3 sequence (DNA): TGTGCCAGCAGTTTATCTCCCGGGACAGACGATCACGAGCAGTACTTC. Protein: CASSLSPGTDDHEQYF. The V call is TRBV27, the J call TRBJ2-7; 7 positions agree with TRBD1. Germline V gene data show CDR1 as MNHEY and CDR2 as SMNVEV (reference sequence). J lost 5 bases, V lost 0 bases, and 10 bases had no gene match. The CDR3 runs 16 residues.

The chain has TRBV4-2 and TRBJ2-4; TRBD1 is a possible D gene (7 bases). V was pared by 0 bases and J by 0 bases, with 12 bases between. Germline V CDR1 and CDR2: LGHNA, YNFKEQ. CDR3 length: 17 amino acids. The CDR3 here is CASSQEYRGLAKNIQYF. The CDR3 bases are TGTGCCAGCAGCCAAGAATACAGGGGACTAGCCAAAAACATTCAGTACTTC.

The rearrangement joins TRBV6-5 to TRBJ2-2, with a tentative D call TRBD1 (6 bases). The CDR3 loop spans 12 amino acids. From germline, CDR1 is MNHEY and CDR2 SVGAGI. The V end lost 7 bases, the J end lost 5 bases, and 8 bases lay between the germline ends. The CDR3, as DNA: TGTGCCAGCACTAGGGGGACCGGGGAGCTGTTTTTT. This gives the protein CASTRGTGELFF.

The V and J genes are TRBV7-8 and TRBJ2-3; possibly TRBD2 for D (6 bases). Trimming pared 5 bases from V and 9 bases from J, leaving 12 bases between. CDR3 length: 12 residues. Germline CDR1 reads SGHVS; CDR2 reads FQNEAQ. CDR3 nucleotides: TGTGCCAGCAGCCGGGACTGGGCGACGCAGTATTTT. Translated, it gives CASSRDWATQYF.

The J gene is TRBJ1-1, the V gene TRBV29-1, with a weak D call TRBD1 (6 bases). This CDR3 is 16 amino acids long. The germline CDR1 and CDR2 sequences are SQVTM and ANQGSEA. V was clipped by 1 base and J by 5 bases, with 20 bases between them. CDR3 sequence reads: CSVEGGHPLGWTEAFF. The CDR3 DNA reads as TGCAGCGTTGAAGGGGGACACCCCCTCGGGTGGACTGAAGCTTTCTTT.

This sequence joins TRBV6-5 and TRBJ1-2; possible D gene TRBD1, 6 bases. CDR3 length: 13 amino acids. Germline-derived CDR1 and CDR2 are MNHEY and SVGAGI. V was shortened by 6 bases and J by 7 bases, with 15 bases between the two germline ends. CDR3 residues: CASSPLDRRGYTF. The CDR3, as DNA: TGTGCCAGCAGCCCATTGGACAGACGTGGCTACACCTTC.

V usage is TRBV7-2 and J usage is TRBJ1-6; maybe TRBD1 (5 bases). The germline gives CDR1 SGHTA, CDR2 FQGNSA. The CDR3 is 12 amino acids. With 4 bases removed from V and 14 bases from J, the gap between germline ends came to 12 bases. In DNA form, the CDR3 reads TGTGCCAGCAGCTCTGACAGAAGCTCCCTCCACTTT. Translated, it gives CASSSDRSSLHF.

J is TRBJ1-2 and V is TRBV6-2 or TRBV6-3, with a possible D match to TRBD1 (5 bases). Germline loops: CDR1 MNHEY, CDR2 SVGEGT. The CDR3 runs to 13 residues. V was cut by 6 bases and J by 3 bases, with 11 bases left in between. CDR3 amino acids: CASSRPGDYGYTF. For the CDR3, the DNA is TGTGCCAGCAGCCGACCGGGGGACTATGGCTACACCTTC.

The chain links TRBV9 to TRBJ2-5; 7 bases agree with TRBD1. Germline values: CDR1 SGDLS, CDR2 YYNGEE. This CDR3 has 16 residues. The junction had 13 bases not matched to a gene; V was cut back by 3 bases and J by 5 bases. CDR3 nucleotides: TGTGCCAGCAGCGCCGACATGGGACAGCTCGGCGAGACCCAGTACTTC. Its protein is CASSADMGQLGETQYF. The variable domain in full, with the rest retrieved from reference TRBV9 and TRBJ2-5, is DSGVTQTPKHLITATGQRVTLRCSPRSGDLSVYWYQQSLDQGLQFLIQYYNGEERAKGNILERFSAQQFPDLHSELNLSSLELGDSALYFCASSADMGQLGETQYFGPGTRLLVL.

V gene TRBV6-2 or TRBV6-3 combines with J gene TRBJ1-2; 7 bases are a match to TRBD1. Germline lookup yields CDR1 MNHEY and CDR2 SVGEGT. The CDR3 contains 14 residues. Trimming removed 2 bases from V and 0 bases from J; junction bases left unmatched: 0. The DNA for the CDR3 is TGTGCCAGCAGTTACGGGACAGCTAACTATGGCTACACCTTC. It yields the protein CASSYGTANYGYTF.

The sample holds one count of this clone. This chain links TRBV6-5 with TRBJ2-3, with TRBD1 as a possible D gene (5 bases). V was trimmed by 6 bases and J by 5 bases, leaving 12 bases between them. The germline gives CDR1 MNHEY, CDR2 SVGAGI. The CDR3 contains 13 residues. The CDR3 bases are TGTGCCAGCAGACAGGCCGTCCTAGATACGCAGTATTTT. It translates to CASRQAVLDTQYF.

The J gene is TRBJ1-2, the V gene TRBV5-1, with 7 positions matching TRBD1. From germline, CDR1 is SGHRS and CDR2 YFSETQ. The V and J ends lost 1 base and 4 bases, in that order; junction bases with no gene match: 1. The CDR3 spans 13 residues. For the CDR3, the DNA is TGCGCCAGCAGCTTGACAGGGGTCTATGGCTACACCTTC. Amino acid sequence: CASSLTGVYGYTF.

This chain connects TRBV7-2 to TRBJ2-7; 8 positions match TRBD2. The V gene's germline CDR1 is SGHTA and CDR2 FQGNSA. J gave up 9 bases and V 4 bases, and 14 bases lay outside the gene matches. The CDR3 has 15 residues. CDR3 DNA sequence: TGTGCCAGCAGCTCAGTATCGGGGGGGCCCGGCGGGCAGTACTTC. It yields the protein CASSSVSGGPGGQYF.

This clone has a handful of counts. In nucleotides, the CDR3 is TGTGCCAGCAGTCACCAACAGGGGTATGGCTACACCTTC. Amino acids: CASSHQQGYGYTF. The J gene is TRBJ1-2, the V gene TRBV6-2 or TRBV6-3, with TRBD1 matching 7 bases. The V and J ends lost 5 bases and 5 bases, in that order; junction bases with no gene match: 5. This CDR3 is built from 13 residues. Germline V gene sequence: CDR1 MNHEY, CDR2 SVGEGT.